This T cell receptor beta chain originates from a study of shared clonotypes between healthy human individuals. Looking at the study overall: Participating donors consisted of a couple of women and a few men aged 18 to 49. Each donor had three CD4 naive, three CD4 memory, two CD8 naive and one CD8 memory plate.

Study-wide results and limits: Naive subsets, compared against memory subsets, generally had larger estimated richness values.

Some clones are missing from TCRdb's copy, which holds only in-frame ones; the method was immunoSEQ multiplex PCR. The table lists roughly 1,500,000 clones, approximately 98.5% of them singletons. Remarks on this clone: The antigen remains unidentified.

V was clipped by 7 bases and J by 2 bases, with 17 bases between them. This CDR3 has 15 residues. The germline V gene has CDR1 MNHNS and CDR2 SASEGT. What was sequenced was naive CD4+ T cells sorted from blood. Documented subset: CD45RA+ positively selected. The chain is built from TRBV6-1 and TRBJ1-2; TRBD1 might be the D (6 bases). The origin of this receptor is a man aged 25 to 40 in good health. CDR3 sequence: CASTRLIQGNYGYTF. The CDR3, as DNA: TGTGCCAGCACTCGTCTTATACAGGGCAACTATGGCTACACCTTC.